This T cell receptor beta chain was sequenced for a study of early T cells in non-severe SARS-CoV-2 infection. Study context: Bulk RNA from unsorted whole blood was sequenced; chains were unpaired.

Unique molecular identifiers were added to individual cDNA molecules. TCRdb ran MiXCR on the 5' RACE reads and lists one entry per CDR3 protein. The top ten hold 6.5% to 9% of the sample, which has nearly 90,000 distinct CDR3 sequences, 13% to 15% seen once. J was trimmed by 2 bases and V by 4 bases; bases with no gene match: 2. The CDR3 contains 14 residues. Germline CDR1 SNHLY, CDR2 FYNNEI. Sequencing was done on a sample of whole blood. The receptor's source is an adult who was a healthcare worker with PCR-confirmed SARS-CoV-2 infection or an uninfected control (not recorded which). The chain employs TRBV2 and TRBJ2-5; 9 bases agree with TRBD2. CDR3 in amino acids: CASSGLAEQETQYF. CDR3 coding DNA: TGTGCCAGCAGTGGACTAGCGGAACAAGAGACCCAGTACTTC.